A single sample gave rise to the 26 T cell receptor beta chains below, sequenced in a study of CD8+CD57+ T cells in acquired aplastic anemia. Individuals selected for sequencing had exhibited CD8+CD57+ cell expansion on flow cytometry. The use of genomic DNA as template underpinned the TCR beta VDJ and CDR3 profiling. Via MiXCR, TCRdb re-called the reads, giving one row per CDR3 protein. The sample consists of over 250,000 distinct CDR3 sequences, 45% to 65% of them appearing once. Sequenced material: sorted CD4+, CD8+, or CD8+CD57+ T cells (not recorded which) from PBMCs. These receptors came from a human donor with aplastic anemia.

This clonotype has just one count. The chain couples TRBV15 to TRBJ1-4; D ambiguous. This CDR3 is 15 amino acids long. Germline CDR1 LNHNV, CDR2 YYDKDF (reference sequence). V shed 0 bases and J shed 4 bases, with 9 bases lying between them. The CDR3 sequence: CATSRDSRSNEKLFF. In DNA form, the CDR3 reads TGTGCCACCAGCAGAGATTCAAGAAGTAATGAAAAACTGTTTTTT.

This clonotype has a count of ten or more. This chain joins TRBV5-5 and TRBJ2-2; TRBD2 agrees at 11 bases. The CDR3 has 19 amino acids. V shed 0 bases, J shed 3 bases, and the junction held 10 bases outside the gene matches. Germline CDR1 SGHKS, CDR2 YYEKEE (reference sequence). As DNA, the CDR3 is TGTGCCAGCAGCTTGGCCTTCCCCGGGACTAGCGGTTACACCGGGGAGCTGTTTTTT. This codes for CASSLAFPGTSGYTGELFF.

The chain employs TRBV2 and TRBJ1-2, with TRBD1 identical over 7 bases. The ends lost 7 bases at V and 4 bases at J; junction bases unmatched: 12. The germline CDR1 and CDR2 sequences are SNHLY and FYNNEI. The CDR3 totals 15 residues. The CDR3 protein is CASTRGRGLGYGYTF. Written as DNA, the CDR3 is TGTGCCAGCACCAGGGGGAGGGGGCTAGGCTATGGCTACACCTTC.

The rearrangement links TRBV2 to TRBJ1-1, with D tentatively TRBD1 (5 bases). Germline V gene data show CDR1 as SNHLY and CDR2 as FYNNEI. This CDR3 spans 12 amino acids. Trimming shortened V by 8 bases and J by 10 bases, and 17 bases separated the two germline ends. The CDR3 is CASDIEGSGAFF. The CDR3 DNA sequence: TGTGCCAGCGATATCGAGGGGTCTGGAGCTTTCTTT.

The chain carries TRBV12-3 or TRBV12-4 and TRBJ1-3, with D perhaps matching TRBD1 (5 bases). The CDR3 consists of 14 residues. The CDR3 region is CASGVTDIGNTIYF. CDR3 sequence (DNA): TGTGCTAGTGGTGTGACAGACATTGGAAACACCATATATTTT.

For this clonotype: The junction differs from germline at one of its ends, possibly a read error. The rearrangement joins TRBV10-3 to TRBJ1-3; the D gene is possibly TRBD1 (5 bases). The CDR3 is 15 amino acids. Germline CDR1 is ENHRY and CDR2 is SYGVKD. The CDR3 DNA reads as TGTGCCACCAGTGAGTCGAGGGGAACCGGAAACACCATATATTTT. Amino acids: CATSESRGTGNTIYF.

The V and J genes are TRBV7-3 and TRBJ2-7, with 15 bases fitting TRBD2. CDR1 is SGHTA and CDR2 is FQGTGA in the germline V gene. After removal of 3 bases from V and 5 bases from J, the junction contained 5 bases not matched to a gene. The CDR3 contains 16 residues. For the CDR3, the DNA is TGTGCCAGCAGCTTGGGACTAGCGGGAGGACGGAACGAGCAGTACTTC. Protein sequence: CASSLGLAGGRNEQYF.

The chain carries TRBV12-3 or TRBV12-4 and TRBJ1-2; 8 nucleotides agree with TRBD1. The CDR3 is 16 residues long. V was clipped by 2 bases and J by 4 bases; unmatched bases: 9. CDR3 coding DNA: TGTGCCAGCAGTTTAAGGGCCGGGACAGGCGCCTATGGCTACACCTTC. Translation: CASSLRAGTGAYGYTF.

The chain joins TRBV10-3 to TRBJ2-5; possibly TRBD1 or TRBD2 for D (5 bases each). Germline V lookup: CDR1 ENHRY, CDR2 SYGVKD. This CDR3 spans 12 amino acids. V was pared by 8 bases and J by 2 bases, with 9 bases between. For the CDR3, the DNA is TGTGCCATCCGAGGGGTTCAAGAGACCCAGTACTTC. Translated, it gives CAIRGVQETQYF.

J is TRBJ2-1 and V is TRBV19, with a tentative D call TRBD1 (6 bases). V was trimmed by 6 bases and J by 10 bases, leaving 10 bases between them. This CDR3 has 11 amino acids. CDR1 and CDR2 (germline): LNHDA, SQIVND (reference sequence). The CDR3 sequence is CASSEGVEQFF. The CDR3 coding sequence is TGTGCCAGTAGCGAGGGGGTCGAGCAGTTCTTC.

The DNA of the CDR3 is TGTGCCAGCAGCTTAAGTAGGGGACACGATCAGCCCCAGCATTTT. It translates to CASSLSRGHDQPQHF. The chain links TRBV7-2 to TRBJ1-5, with D possibly being TRBD1 (6 bases). This CDR3 region has 15 residues. Germline V lookup: CDR1 SGHTA, CDR2 FQGNSA. Trimming removed 2 bases at V and 5 bases at J, with 13 bases between.

The sample holds one count of this clonotype. One end of the junction varies from germline; a read error may be responsible. For the CDR3, the DNA is TGCGCCAGCAGTTGGACAGGGGCAGATACGCAGTATTTT. Translation gives CASSWTGADTQYF. The chain links TRBV5-8 to TRBJ2-3; 9 bases line up with TRBD1. Germline values: CDR1 SGHTS, CDR2 YDEGEE. The CDR3 has 13 residues.

The gene calls are TRBV7-2 and TRBJ1-4, with a weak D call TRBD1 (5 bases). Germline V gene data show CDR1 as SGHTA and CDR2 as FQGNSA. The CDR3 is made up of 12 amino acids. Trimming took 5 bases from V and 8 from J, leaving 9 bases between them. CDR3 nucleotides: TGTGCCAGCAGCGGGACTAGCGAAAAACTGTTTTTT. Translating it yields CASSGTSEKLFF.

This clonotype was recorded at least ten times. The chain joins TRBV19 to TRBJ2-1; 9 bases align to TRBD2. V was clipped by 5 bases and J by 5 bases; unmatched bases: 4. The CDR3 consists of 14 residues. Germline V lookup: CDR1 LNHDA, CDR2 SQIVND (reference sequence). The CDR3 loop reads CASSLLAGNNEQFF. In DNA form, the CDR3 reads TGTGCCAGTAGTCTTCTAGCGGGAAACAATGAGCAGTTCTTC.

The chain recombines TRBV7-2 with TRBJ2-1; 9 positions match TRBD2. The CDR3 runs to 15 residues. The ends lost 3 bases at V and 2 bases at J; junction bases unmatched: 2. Per the germline V gene, CDR1 is SGHTA and CDR2 is FQGNSA. The CDR3 coding sequence is TGTGCCAGCAGCTTCGCGGGGGGGCCCTACAATGAGCAGTTCTTC. Amino acid sequence: CASSFAGGPYNEQFF.

This clonotype came up many times. This chain uses TRBV4-1 with TRBJ1-1; 7 bases are shared with TRBD1. Germline assignment: CDR1 MGHRA and CDR2 YSYEKL. The CDR3 runs 16 residues. Trimming at V came to 4 bases and at J to 2 bases, leaving 10 bases not matched to a gene. This chain's CDR3 is CASSLSWTGDNTEAFF. DNA of the CDR3: TGCGCCAGCAGCCTATCGTGGACAGGAGATAACACTGAAGCTTTCTTT.

This clonotype was seen more than once but under ten times. The chain combines TRBV10-3 with TRBJ2-1; D unclear. V dropped 7 bases and J dropped 1 base, with 11 bases sitting between them. The CDR3 has 14 residues. CDR1 and CDR2 (germline): ENHRY, SYGVKD. The chain's CDR3 is CAIKGQTSYNEQFF. CDR3 sequence (DNA): TGTGCCATCAAAGGTCAGACTTCCTACAATGAGCAGTTCTTC.

J is TRBJ2-1 and V is TRBV24-1; 14 bases fit TRBD2. J lost 7 bases, V lost 9 bases, and 4 bases had no gene match. The CDR3 covers 14 residues. Germline CDR1 reads KGHDR; CDR2 reads SFDVKD. The CDR3 DNA reads as TGTGCCACCCGTGGGACTAGCGGGAGTAATGAGCAGTTCTTC. It yields the protein CATRGTSGSNEQFF.

The chain employs TRBV28 and TRBJ2-7, with TRBD1 matching 10 bases. V shed 5 bases and J 7 bases; nucleotides not matched to a gene: 5. CDR3 length: 13 residues. Germline-derived CDR1 and CDR2 are MDHEN and SYDVKM. CDR3 sequence: CASSRTGGREQYF. CDR3 coding DNA: TGTGCCAGCAGTAGGACAGGGGGGAGGGAGCAGTACTTC. Looking up the rest from reference TRBV28 and TRBJ2-7 gives the full variable domain: DVKVTQSSRYLVKRTGEKVFLECVQDMDHENMFWYRQDPGLGLRLIYFSYDVKMKEKGDIPEGYSVSREKKERFSLILESASTNQTSMYLCASSRTGGREQYFGPGTRLTVT.

About this clonotype itself: Germline is not matched at one junction end, which may reflect a read error. The gene calls are TRBV7-3 and TRBJ2-1, with a tentative D call TRBD2 (6 bases). The V gene's germline CDR1 is SGHTA and CDR2 FQGTGA. The CDR3 totals 15 residues. Written as DNA, the CDR3 is TGTGTCAGCAGGTCCCCAGGGAGGCGTCGGGGTGAGCAGTTCTTC. This encodes CVSRSPGRRRGEQFF.

The chain uses TRBV19 and TRBJ1-4; maybe TRBD1 (6 bases). V gave up 4 bases and J gave up 5 bases, with 14 bases separating them. The CDR3 contains 15 residues. CDR1 is LNHDA, CDR2 SQIVND, per germline (reference sequence). CDR3 in amino acids: CASSTRTVGNEKLFF. The CDR3 region has the DNA TGTGCCAGTAGTACGCGGACAGTAGGAAATGAAAAACTGTTTTTT.

The rearrangement uses TRBV10-3 and TRBJ1-1, with 8 bases fitting TRBD1. CDR3 size: 14 residues. Unmatched junction bases numbered 4, after V lost 3 bases and J lost 4 bases. CDR1 and CDR2 (germline): ENHRY, SYGVKD. CDR3 protein: CAISDYDRGTEAFF. The CDR3 DNA reads as TGTGCCATCAGTGATTACGACAGGGGCACTGAAGCTTTCTTT.

The sample holds one count of this clonotype. The V call is TRBV9, the J call TRBJ1-1, with a possible D match to TRBD1 (6 bases). The ends were cut back, 3 bases at V and 4 bases at J, with 19 bases in the middle. CDR1 is SGDLS and CDR2 is YYNGEE in the germline V gene. This CDR3 is built from 16 residues. The CDR3: CASSAPGGGGFTEAFF. The CDR3 nucleotides read TGTGCCAGCAGCGCGCCCGGAGGGGGGGGATTCACTGAAGCTTTCTTT.

This chain connects TRBV5-4 to TRBJ1-1; D perhaps matches TRBD1 (5 bases). The V end was cut by 3 bases, the J end by 3 bases, with 15 bases between. The CDR3 covers 15 residues. Germline assignment: CDR1 SGHNT and CDR2 YYREEE (reference sequence). DNA of the CDR3: TGTGCCAGCAGCTCCCGGACGGACATCGACACTGAAGCTTTCTTT. Encoded protein: CASSSRTDIDTEAFF. Using reference TRBV5-4 and TRBJ1-1 for the parts outside the CDR3, the full variable domain is ETGVTQSPTHLIKTRGQQVTLRCSSQSGHNTVSWYQQALGQGPQFIFQYYREEENGRGNFPPRFSGLQFPNYSSELNVNALELDDSALYLCASSSRTDIDTEAFFGQGTRLTVV.

J is TRBJ2-1 and V is TRBV19, with 9 bases that match TRBD1. CDR1 and CDR2 from the germline V gene are LNHDA and SQIVND (reference sequence). The CDR3 covers 16 residues. The ends lost 5 bases at V and 5 bases at J; junction bases unmatched: 10. Here the CDR3 DNA reads TGTGCCAGTAGTCCACTCCGACAGGGGGGAGACAATGAGCAGTTCTTC. This codes for CASSPLRQGGDNEQFF.

This clonotype was found a few times. This rearrangement joins TRBV9 to TRBJ1-1, with unresolved D. Germline values: CDR1 SGDLS, CDR2 YYNGEE. The CDR3 runs 14 residues. V was trimmed by 0 bases and J by 4 bases, leaving 10 bases between them. In DNA form, the CDR3 reads TGTGCCAGCAGCGTAGGCGGGGTACGCACTGAAGCTTTCTTT. It codes for CASSVGGVRTEAFF.